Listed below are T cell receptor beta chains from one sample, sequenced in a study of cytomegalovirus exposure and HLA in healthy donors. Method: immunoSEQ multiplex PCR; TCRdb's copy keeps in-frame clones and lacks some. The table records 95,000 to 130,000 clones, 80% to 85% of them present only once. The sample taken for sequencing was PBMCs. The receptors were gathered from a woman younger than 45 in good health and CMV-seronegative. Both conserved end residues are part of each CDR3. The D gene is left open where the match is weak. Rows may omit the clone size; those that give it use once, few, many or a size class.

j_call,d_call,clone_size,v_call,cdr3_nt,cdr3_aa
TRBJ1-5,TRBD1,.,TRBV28,TGTGCCAGCACCTTTCCGGGACAGACTCTTTATAGCAATCAGCCCCAGCATTTT,CASTFPGQTLYSNQPQHF
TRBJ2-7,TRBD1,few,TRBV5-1,TGCGCCAGCAGCTTGATCCCGGGACAGCCGACCTACGAGCAGTACTTC,CASSLIPGQPTYEQYF
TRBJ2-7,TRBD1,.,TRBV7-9,TGTGCCAGCAGCCGGGACAGGGGCTACTACGAGCAGTACTTC,CASSRDRGYYEQYF
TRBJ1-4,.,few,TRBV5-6,TGTGCCAGCAGCTTACGACCAGGCCTAACTGAAAAACTGTTTTTT,CASSLRPGLTEKLFF
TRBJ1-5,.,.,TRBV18,TGTGCCAGCTCAGCCAACAGGGATAGCAATCAGCCCCAGCATTTT,CASSANRDSNQPQHF
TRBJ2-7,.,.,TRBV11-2,TGTGCCAGCAGCTTGGGCAGGGCTTACGAGCAGTACTTC,CASSLGRAYEQYF
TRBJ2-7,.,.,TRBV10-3,TGTGCCATCAGTGAGTCTAGCTACGAGCAGTACTTC,CAISESSYEQYF
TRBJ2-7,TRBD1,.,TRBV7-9,TGTGCCAGCAGTTCAGGACAGGGGGCTGCCGAGCAGTACTTC,CASSSGQGAAEQYF
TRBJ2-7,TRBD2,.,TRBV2,TGTGCCAGCGAGGGGGGGACTAGCGATCTCGAGCAGTACTTC,CASEGGTSDLEQYF
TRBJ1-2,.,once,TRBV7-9,TGTGCCAGCAGCCTACCCAACTATGGCTACACCTTC,CASSLPNYGYTF
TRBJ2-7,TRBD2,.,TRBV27,TGTGCCAGCAGTTTATCTGCGGGAGGAGGCTACGAGCAGTACTTC,CASSLSAGGGYEQYF
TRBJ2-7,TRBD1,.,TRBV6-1,TGTGCCAGCAGGGGTGGGACAGGGCTTCCCCACGAGCAGTACTTC,CASRGGTGLPHEQYF
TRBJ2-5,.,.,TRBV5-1,TGCGCCAGCACACAGGCTGGAGGGCGGGGAGAGACCCAGTACTTC,CASTQAGGRGETQYF
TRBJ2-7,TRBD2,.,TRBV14,TGTGCCAGCAGCCAAGGACTGGGGAGGGACTCCTACGAGCAGTACTTC,CASSQGLGRDSYEQYF
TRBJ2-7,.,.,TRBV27,TGTGCCAGCAGTTTTTCGGGTGAGCAGTACTTC,CASSFSGEQYF
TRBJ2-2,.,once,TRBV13,TGTGCCAGCAGCTACCGACTAGAGGGTGGCGGGGAGCTGTTTTTT,CASSYRLEGGGELFF
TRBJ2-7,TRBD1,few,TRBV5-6,TGTGCCAGCAGCTTACAGGGGGTGAACTACGAGCAGTACTTC,CASSLQGVNYEQYF
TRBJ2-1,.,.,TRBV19,TGTGCCAGTAATACAGGGTACAATGAGCAGTTCTTC,CASNTGYNEQFF
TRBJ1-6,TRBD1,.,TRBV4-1,TGCGCCAGCAGCCAATATTCCGGGACAGGGGATTCACCCCTCCACTTT,CASSQYSGTGDSPLHF
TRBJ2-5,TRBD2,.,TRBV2,TGTGCCAGCAGGGCGGGACTAGCGGGAGGACAAGAGACCCAGTACTTC,CASRAGLAGGQETQYF
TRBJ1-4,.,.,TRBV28,TGTGCCAGCAGTTTAACGGGAGAAAAACTGTTTTTT,CASSLTGEKLFF
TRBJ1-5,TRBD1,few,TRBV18,TGTGCCAGCTCGCTACAGGGGTTCAGCAATCAGCCCCAGCATTTT,CASSLQGFSNQPQHF
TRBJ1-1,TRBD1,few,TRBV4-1,TGCGCCAGCAGCCAAATCGGGACAGGAAGGGCTTTCTTT,CASSQIGTGRAFF
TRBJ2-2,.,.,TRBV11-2,TGTGCCAGCAGCTTAGCGTCCGGGGAGCTGTTTTTT,CASSLASGELFF